What follows is one T cell receptor beta chain and its context. What it binds is not known. The junction departs from the called germline gene at one end, perhaps through a read error. This sample was included in a study of cytomegalovirus exposure and HLA in healthy donors. Study summary: Ancestry clustering placed around four fifths of around 400 genotyped donors in the Caucasian-associated cluster. Points from the study as a whole: HLA-A and HLA-B allele assignments for most subjects were reportedly predicted accurately using TCR beta sequences. A link between a missense DCLRE1C variant and TCR beta V- and J-gene trimming emerged from a later analysis.

This CDR3 is built from 15 residues. Germline loops: CDR1 LGHNA, CDR2 YSLEER. The PCR was carried out with 60 Vbeta primers and 13 Jbeta primers. TCRdb's copy holds only in-frame clones and misses some; the assay was immunoSEQ multiplex PCR. The table lists some 180,000 clones, about 83% of them singletons. The sequence was obtained from a man in his forties in good health and CMV-seropositive. V and J are TRBV4-3 and TRBJ2-6, with 10 nucleotides matching TRBD1. Sequenced: PBMCs. CDR3 bases: TGCGCCAGTGACAGGGGACAGGGGAGGGCCAACGGCCTGACTTTC. This sequence encodes CASDRGQGRANGLTF.